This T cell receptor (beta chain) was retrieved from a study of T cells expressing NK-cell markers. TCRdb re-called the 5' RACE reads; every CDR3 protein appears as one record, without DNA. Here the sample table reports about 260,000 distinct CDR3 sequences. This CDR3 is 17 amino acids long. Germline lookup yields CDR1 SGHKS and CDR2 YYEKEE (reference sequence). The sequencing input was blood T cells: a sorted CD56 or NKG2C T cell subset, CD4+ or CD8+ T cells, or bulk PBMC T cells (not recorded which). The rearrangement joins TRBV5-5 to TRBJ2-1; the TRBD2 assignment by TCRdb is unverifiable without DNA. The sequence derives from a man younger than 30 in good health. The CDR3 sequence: CASSLGLAGQFYNEQFF. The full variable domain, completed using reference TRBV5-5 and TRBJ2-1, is DAGVTQSPTHLIKTRGQQVTLRCSPISGHKSVSWYQQVLGQGPQFIFQYYEKEERGRGNFPDRFSARQFPNYSSELNVNALLLGDSALYLCASSLGLAGQFYNEQFFGPGTRLTVL.